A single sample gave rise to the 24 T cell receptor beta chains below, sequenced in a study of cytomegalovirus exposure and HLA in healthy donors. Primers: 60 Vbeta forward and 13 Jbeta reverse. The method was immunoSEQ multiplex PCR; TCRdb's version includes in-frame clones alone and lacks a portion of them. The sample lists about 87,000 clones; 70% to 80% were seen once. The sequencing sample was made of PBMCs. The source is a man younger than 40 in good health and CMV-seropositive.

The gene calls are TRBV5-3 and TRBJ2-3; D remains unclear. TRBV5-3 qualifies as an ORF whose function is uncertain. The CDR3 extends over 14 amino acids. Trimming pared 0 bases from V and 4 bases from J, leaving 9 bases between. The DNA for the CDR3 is TGTGCCAGAAGCTTGGGGCAGGTCCCAGATACGCAGTATTTT. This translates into CARSLGQVPDTQYF.

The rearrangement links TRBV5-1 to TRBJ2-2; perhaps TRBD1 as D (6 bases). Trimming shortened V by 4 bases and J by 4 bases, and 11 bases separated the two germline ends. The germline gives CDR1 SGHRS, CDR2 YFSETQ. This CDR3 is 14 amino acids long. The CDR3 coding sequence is TGCGCCAGCAGCACCGGGGACACCACCGGGGAGCTGTTTTTT. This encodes CASSTGDTTGELFF.

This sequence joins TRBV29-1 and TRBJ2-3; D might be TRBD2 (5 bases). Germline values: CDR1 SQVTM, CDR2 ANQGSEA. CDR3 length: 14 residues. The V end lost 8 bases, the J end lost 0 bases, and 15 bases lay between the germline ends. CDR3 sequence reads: CSPWRQESTDTQYF. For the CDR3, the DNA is TGCAGCCCCTGGAGGCAGGAGAGCACAGATACGCAGTATTTT.

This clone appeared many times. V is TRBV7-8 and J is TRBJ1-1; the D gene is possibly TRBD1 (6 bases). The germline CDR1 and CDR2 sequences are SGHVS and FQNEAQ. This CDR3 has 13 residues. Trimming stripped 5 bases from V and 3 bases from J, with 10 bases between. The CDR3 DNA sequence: TGTGCCAGCAGCACACAGGGAGACACTGAAGCTTTCTTT. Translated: CASSTQGDTEAFF. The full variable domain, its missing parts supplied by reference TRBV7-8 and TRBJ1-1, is GAGVSQSPRYKVAKRGQDVALRCDPISGHVSLFWYQQALGQGPEFLTYFQNEAQLDKSGLPSDRFFAERPEGSVSTLKIQRTQQEDSAVYLCASSTQGDTEAFFGQGTRLTVV.

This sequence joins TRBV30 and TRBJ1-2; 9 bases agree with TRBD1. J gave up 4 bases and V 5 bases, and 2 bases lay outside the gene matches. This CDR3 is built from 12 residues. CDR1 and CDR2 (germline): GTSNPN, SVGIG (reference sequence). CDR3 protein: CAWSGQGYGYTF. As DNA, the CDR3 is TGTGCCTGGTCGGGACAGGGCTATGGCTACACCTTC.

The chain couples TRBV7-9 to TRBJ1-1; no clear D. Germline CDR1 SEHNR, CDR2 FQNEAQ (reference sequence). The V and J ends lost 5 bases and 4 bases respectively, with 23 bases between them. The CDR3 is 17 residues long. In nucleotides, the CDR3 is TGTGCCAGCAGCCTCAGGCTACGTACCGCTCTGGGCACTGAAGCTTTCTTT. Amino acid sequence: CASSLRLRTALGTEAFF.

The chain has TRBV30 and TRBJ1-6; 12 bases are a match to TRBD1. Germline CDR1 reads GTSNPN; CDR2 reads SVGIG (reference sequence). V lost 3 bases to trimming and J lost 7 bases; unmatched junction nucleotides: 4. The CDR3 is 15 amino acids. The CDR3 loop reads CAWRAGTGGNSPLHF. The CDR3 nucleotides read TGTGCCTGGAGGGCCGGGACAGGGGGCAATTCACCCCTCCACTTT. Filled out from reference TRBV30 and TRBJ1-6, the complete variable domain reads SQTIHQWPATLVQPVGSPLSLECTVEGTSNPNLYWYRQAAGRGLQLLFYSVGIGQISSEVPQNLSASRPQDRQFILSSKKLLLSDSGFYLCAWRAGTGGNSPLHFGNGTRLTVT.

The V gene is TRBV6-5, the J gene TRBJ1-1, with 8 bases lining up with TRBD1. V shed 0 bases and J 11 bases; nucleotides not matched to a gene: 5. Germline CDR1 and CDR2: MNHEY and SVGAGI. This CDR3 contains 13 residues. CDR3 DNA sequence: TGTGCCAGCAGTTACTCGTTCCGGACAGGGGCTTTCTTT. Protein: CASSYSFRTGAFF.

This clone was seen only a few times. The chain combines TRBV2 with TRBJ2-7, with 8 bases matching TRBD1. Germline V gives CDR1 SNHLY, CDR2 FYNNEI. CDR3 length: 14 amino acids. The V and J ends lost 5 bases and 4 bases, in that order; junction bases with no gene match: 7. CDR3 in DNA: TGTGCCAGCAGTCCTGACAGGGGTCGATACGAGCAGTACTTC. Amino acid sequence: CASSPDRGRYEQYF.

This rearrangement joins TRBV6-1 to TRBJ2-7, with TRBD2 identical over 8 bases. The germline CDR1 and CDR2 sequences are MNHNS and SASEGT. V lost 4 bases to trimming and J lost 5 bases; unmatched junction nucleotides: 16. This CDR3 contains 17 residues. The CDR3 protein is CASSGDGRVSGVDEQYF. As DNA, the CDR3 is TGTGCCAGCAGTGGCGACGGACGGGTTAGCGGGGTCGACGAGCAGTACTTC.

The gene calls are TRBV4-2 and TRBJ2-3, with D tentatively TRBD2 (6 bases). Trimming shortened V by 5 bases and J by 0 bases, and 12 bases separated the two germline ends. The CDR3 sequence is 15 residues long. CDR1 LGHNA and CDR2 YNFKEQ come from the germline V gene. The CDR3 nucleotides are TGTGCCAGCAGCGGGTATAGCGGAAGCACAGATACGCAGTATTTT. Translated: CASSGYSGSTDTQYF.

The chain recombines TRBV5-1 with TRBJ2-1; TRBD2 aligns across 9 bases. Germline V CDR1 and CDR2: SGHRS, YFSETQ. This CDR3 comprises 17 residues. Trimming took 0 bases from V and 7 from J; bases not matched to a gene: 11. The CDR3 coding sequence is TGCGCCAGCAGCTTGGGTCCTAGCGGGGCGCTCGGAAATGAGCAGTTCTTC. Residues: CASSLGPSGALGNEQFF.

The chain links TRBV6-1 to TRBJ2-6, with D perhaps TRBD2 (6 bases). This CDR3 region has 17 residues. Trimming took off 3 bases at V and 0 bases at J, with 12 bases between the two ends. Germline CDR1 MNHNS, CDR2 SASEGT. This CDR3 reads CASSDNSGYSGANVLTF. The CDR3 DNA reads TGTGCCAGCAGTGATAATAGCGGATACTCTGGGGCCAACGTCCTGACTTTC.

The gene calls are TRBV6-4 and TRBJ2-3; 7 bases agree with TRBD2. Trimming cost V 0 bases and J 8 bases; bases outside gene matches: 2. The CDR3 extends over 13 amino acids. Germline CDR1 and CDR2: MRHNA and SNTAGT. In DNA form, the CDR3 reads TGTGCCAGCAGTGACTCTCTAGCGGCTACGCAGTATTTT. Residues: CASSDSLAATQYF.

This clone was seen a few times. The chain's CDR3 is CASSFSVQGAAFF. The CDR3 coding sequence is TGTGCCAGCAGTTTTAGTGTCCAGGGGGCAGCTTTCTTT. This rearrangement joins TRBV28 to TRBJ1-1; 8 bases fit TRBD1. The CDR3 spans 13 residues. Trimming took 3 bases from V and 10 from J; bases not matched to a gene: 7. Looked up from germline, CDR1 is MDHEN and CDR2 is SYDVKM.

In DNA, the CDR3 is TGTGCCAGCAGTCGACAGGGGTCGTTGGGAAACACCATATATTTT. This translates into CASSRQGSLGNTIYF. The chain links TRBV6-5 to TRBJ1-3; TRBD1 matches 8 bases. From germline, CDR1 is MNHEY and CDR2 SVGAGI. CDR3 length: 15 residues. V was pared by 5 bases and J by 4 bases, with 7 bases of the junction left unmatched.

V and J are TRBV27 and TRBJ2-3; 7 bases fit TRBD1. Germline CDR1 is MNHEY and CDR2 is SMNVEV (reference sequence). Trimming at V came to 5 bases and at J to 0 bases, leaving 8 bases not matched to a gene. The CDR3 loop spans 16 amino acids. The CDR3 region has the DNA TGTGCCAGCAGTCTCTCGGGACAGTTTAGCACAGATACGCAGTATTTT. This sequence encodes CASSLSGQFSTDTQYF.

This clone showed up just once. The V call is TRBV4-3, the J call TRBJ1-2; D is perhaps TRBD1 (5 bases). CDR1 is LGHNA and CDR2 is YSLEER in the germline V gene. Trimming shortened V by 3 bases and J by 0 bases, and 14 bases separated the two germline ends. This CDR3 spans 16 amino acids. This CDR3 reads CASSHLGGEANYGYTF. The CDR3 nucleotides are TGCGCCAGCAGCCACCTCGGGGGGGAGGCTAACTATGGCTACACCTTC.

CDR3 sequence reads: CATSRGLVTGGVEKLFF. CDR3 nucleotide sequence: TGTGCCACCAGCAGAGGCTTGGTAACAGGGGGCGTTGAAAAACTGTTTTTT. V and J are TRBV15 and TRBJ1-4, with 9 bases lining up with TRBD1. The CDR3 loop spans 17 amino acids. V gave up 1 base and J gave up 7 bases; unmatched junction bases: 10. Germline CDR1 reads LNHNV; CDR2 reads YYDKDF (reference sequence).

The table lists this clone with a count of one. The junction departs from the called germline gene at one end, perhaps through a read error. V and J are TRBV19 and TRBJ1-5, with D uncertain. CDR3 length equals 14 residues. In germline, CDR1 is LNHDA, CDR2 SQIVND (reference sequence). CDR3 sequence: CASNRLDSNQPQNF. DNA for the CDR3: TGTGCCAGTAATCGGCTAGATAGCAATCAGCCCCAGAATTTT.

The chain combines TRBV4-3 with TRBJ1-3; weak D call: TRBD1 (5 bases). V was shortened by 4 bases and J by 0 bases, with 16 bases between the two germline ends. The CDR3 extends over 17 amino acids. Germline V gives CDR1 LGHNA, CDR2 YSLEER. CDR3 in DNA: TGCGCCAGCAGCCCTTTGCGAGCAGGGCTCTCTGGAAACACCATATATTTT. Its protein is CASSPLRAGLSGNTIYF.

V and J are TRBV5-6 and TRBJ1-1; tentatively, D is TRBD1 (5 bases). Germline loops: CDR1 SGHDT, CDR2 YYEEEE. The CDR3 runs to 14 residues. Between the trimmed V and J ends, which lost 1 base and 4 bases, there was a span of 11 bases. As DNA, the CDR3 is TGTGCCAGCAGCTTGCCACAGGAGTTCACTGAAGCTTTCTTT. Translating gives CASSLPQEFTEAFF.

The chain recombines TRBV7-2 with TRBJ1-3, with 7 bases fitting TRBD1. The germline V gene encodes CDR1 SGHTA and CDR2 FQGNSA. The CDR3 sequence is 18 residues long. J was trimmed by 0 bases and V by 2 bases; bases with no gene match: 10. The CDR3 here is CASSLSLAGGISGNTIYF. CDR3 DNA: TGTGCCAGCAGCTTATCGTTGGCAGGGGGAATCTCTGGAAACACCATATATTTT.

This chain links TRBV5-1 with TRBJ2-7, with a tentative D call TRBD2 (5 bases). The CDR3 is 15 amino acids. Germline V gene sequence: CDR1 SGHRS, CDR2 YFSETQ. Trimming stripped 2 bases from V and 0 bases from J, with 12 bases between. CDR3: CASSFGGPSSYEQYF. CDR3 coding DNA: TGCGCCAGCAGCTTCGGAGGCCCTAGCTCCTACGAGCAGTACTTC.